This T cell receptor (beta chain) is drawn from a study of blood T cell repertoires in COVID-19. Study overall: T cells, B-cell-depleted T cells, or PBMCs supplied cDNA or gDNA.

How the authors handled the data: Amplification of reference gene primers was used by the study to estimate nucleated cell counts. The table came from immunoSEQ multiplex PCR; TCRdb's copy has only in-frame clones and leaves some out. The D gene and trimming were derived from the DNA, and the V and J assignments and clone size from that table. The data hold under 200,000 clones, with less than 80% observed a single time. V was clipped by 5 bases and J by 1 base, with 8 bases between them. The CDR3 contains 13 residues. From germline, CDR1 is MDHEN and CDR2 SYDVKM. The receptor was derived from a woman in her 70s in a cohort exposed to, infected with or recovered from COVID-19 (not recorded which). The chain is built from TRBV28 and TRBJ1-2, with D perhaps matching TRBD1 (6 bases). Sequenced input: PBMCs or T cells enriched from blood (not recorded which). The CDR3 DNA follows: TGTGCCAGCAGTCGGACAGATAACTATGGCTACACCTTC. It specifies CASSRTDNYGYTF.